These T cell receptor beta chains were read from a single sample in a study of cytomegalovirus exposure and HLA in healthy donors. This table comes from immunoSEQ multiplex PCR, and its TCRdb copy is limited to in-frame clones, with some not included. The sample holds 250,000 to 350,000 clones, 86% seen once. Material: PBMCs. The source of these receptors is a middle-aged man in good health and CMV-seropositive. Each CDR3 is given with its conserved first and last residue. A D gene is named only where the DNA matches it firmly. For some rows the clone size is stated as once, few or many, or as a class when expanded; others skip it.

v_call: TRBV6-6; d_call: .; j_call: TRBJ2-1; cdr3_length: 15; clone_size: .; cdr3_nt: TGTGCCAGCAGGTCCAGGGGGGCGGCCTACAATGAGCAGTTCTTC; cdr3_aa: CASRSRGAAYNEQFF
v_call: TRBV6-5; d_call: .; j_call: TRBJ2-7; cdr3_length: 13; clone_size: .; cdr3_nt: TGTGCCACCCAGCGACTAGTCCCCTACGAGCAGTACTTC; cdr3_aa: CATQRLVPYEQYF
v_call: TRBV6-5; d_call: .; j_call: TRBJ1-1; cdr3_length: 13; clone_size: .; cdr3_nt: TGTGCCAGCAGACAGGGTGCGGGCACTGAAGCTTTCTTT; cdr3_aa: CASRQGAGTEAFF
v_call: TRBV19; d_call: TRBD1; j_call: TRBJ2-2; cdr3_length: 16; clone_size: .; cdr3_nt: TGTGCCAGTACCATAGGGGCAGGGGGCGTCACCGGGGAGCTGTTTTTT; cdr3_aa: CASTIGAGGVTGELFF
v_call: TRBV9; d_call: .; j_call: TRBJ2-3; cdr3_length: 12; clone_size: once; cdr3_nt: TGTGCCAGCAGCGCACAGCGGGATACGCAGTATTTT; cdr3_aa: CASSAQRDTQYF
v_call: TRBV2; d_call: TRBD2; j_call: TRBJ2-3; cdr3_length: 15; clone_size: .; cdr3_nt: TGTGCCAGCAGATCGGGACTAGCGCTCACAGATACGCAGTATTTT; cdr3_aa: CASRSGLALTDTQYF
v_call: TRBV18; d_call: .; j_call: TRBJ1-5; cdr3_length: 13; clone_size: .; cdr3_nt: TGTGCCAGCTCCCCCGGACAGAATCAGCCCCAGCATTTT; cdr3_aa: CASSPGQNQPQHF
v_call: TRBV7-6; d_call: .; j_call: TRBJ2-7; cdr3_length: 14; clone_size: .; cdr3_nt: TGTGCCAGCAGCGGGGGGGGACATCCCTACGAGCAGTACTTC; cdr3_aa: CASSGGGHPYEQYF
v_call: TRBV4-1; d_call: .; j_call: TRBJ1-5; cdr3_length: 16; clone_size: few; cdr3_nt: TGCGCCAGCAGCCAAGATCTTCAGTATAGCAATCAGCCCCAGCATTTT; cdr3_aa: CASSQDLQYSNQPQHF
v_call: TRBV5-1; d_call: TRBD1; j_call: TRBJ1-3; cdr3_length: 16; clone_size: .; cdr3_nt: TGCGCCAGCAGCTTGGTCGGACAGGGGCTTGGAAACACCATATATTTT; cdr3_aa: CASSLVGQGLGNTIYF
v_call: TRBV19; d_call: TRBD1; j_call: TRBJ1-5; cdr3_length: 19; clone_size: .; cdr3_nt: TGTGCCAGTAGCTTCTTCGGGACAGGGCGGCCTCGGGACAATCAGCCCCAGCATTTT; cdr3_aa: CASSFFGTGRPRDNQPQHF
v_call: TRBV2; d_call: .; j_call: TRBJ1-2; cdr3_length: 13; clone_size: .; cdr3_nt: TGTGCCAGCAGTGACGCAGGCAACTATGGCTACACCTTC; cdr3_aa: CASSDAGNYGYTF
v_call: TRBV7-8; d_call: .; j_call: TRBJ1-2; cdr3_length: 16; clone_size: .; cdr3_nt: TGTGCCAGCAGCCCGTCACTGGGGGGGGCCACCTATGGCTACACCTTC; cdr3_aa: CASSPSLGGATYGYTF
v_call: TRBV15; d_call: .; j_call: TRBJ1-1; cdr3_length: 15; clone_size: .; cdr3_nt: TGTGCCACCAGCAGAGTAAAGGGAGATGACACTGAAGCTTTCTTT; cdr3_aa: CATSRVKGDDTEAFF
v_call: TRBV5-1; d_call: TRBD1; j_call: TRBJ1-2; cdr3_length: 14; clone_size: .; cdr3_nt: TGCGCCAGCAGCCCCTTGACAGGGGACTATGGCTACACCTTC; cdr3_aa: CASSPLTGDYGYTF
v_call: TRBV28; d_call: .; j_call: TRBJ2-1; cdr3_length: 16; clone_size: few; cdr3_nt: TGTGCCAGCAGTCCACCCACCTTCGGCTCCTACAATGAGCAGTTCTTC; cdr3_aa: CASSPPTFGSYNEQFF
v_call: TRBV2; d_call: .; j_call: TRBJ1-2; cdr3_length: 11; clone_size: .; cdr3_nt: TGTGCCGGACAGTTAGGCTATGGCTACACCTTC; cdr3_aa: CAGQLGYGYTF
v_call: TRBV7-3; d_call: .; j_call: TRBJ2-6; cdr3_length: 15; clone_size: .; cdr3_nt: TGTGCCAGCAGCGAGATCCGCTCTGGGGCCAACGTCCTGACTTTC; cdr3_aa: CASSEIRSGANVLTF
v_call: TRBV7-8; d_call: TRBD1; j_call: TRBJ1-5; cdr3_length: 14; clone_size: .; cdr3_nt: TGTGCCAGCAGCTTAGACAGGGGGCCTCAGCCCCAGCATTTT; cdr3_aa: CASSLDRGPQPQHF
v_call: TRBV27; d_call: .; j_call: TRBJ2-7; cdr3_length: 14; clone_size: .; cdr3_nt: TGTGCCAGCAGTTTATCAGCCAAAAACTACGAGCAGTACTTC; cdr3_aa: CASSLSAKNYEQYF
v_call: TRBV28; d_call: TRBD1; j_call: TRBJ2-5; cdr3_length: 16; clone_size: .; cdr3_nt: TGTGCCAGCAGTCCCTCGGGGACAGGAGGGGAGGAGACCCAGTACTTC; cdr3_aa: CASSPSGTGGEETQYF
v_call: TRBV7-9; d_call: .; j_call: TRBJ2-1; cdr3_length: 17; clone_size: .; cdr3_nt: TGTGCCAGCAGCCCCTGGGGCACCGGGACTTCTTACAATGAGCAGTTCTTC; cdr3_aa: CASSPWGTGTSYNEQFF
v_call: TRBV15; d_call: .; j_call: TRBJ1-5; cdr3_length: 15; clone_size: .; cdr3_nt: TGTGCCACCAGCAGATCCAGGGGCAGCAATCAGCCCCAGCATTTT; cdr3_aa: CATSRSRGSNQPQHF
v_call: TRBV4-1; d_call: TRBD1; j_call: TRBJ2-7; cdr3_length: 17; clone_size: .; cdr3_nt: TGCGCCAGCAGCCACCTAATGACCGGGACAGTTGATTACGAGCAGTACTTC; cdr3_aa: CASSHLMTGTVDYEQYF
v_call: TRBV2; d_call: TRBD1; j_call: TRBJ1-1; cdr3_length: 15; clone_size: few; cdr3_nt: TGTGCCAGCAGTAACCAACAGGGGGCAAGGACTGAAGCTTTCTTT; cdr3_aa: CASSNQQGARTEAFF
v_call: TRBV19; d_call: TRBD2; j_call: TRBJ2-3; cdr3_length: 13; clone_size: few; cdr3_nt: TGTGCCAGTAGTAGCGGGAGGGCAGATACGCAGTATTTT; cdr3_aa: CASSSGRADTQYF
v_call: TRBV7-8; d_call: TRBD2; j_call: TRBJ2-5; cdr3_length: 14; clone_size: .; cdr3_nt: TGTGCCAGCAGCTTAAAGACTAGCAAAGAGACCCAGTACTTC; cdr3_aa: CASSLKTSKETQYF
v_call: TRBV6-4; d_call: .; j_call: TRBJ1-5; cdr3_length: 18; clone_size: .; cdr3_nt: TGTGCCAGCAGTGACAAACGGGACATCGGTAATCGAGATCAGCCCCAGCATTTT; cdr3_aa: CASSDKRDIGNRDQPQHF
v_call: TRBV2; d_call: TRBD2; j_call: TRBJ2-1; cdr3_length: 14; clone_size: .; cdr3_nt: TGTGCCAGCATCTCGGATAGCGGGATCAATGAGCAGTTCTTC; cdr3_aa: CASISDSGINEQFF
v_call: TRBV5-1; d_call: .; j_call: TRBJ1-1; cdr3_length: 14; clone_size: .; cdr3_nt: TGCGCCAGCAGCCCCTGGACAGCGAAACAGGGAGCTTTCTTT; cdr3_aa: CASSPWTAKQGAFF
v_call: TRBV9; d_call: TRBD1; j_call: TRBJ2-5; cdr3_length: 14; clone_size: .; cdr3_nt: TGTGCCAGCAGCGTAGCGGGACAGGGCCAGACCCAGTACTTC; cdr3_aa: CASSVAGQGQTQYF
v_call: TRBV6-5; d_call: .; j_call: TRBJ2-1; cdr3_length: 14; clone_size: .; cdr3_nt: TGTGCCAGCAGGAAACAGGGAGCCTACAATGAGCAGTTCTTC; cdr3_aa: CASRKQGAYNEQFF
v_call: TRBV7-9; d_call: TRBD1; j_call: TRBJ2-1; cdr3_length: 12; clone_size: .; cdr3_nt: TGTTCCAGCAGCAGGGACAGGCTCGAGCAGTTCTTC; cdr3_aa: CSSSRDRLEQFF
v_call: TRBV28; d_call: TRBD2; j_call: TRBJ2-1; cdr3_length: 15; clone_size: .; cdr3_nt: TGTGCCAGCAGTTTAGGGACTAGCGGGAGTAATGAGCAGTTCTTC; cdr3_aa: CASSLGTSGSNEQFF
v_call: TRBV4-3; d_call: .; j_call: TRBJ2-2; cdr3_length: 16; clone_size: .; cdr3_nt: TGCGCCAGCAGCCAAGATGGCGGCCTGAACACCGGGGAGCTGTTTTTT; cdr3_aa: CASSQDGGLNTGELFF
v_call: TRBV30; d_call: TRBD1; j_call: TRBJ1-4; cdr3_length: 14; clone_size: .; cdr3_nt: TGTGCCCAGGGACAGGGTGCAACTAATGAAAAACTGTTTTTT; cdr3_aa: CAQGQGATNEKLFF
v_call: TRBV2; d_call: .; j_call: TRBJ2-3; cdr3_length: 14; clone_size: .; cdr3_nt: TGTGCCAGCAGTGCGGTTCTAGGAACAGATACGCAGTATTTT; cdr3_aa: CASSAVLGTDTQYF
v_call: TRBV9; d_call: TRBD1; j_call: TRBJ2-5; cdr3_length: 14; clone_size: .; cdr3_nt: TGTGCCAGCAGCGTCGGACAGGGGATCGAGACCCAGTACTTC; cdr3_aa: CASSVGQGIETQYF
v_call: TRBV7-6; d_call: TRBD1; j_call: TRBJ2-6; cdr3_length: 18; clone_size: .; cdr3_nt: TGTGCCAGCAGCTCCCGGGACAGCTATTACTCTGGGGCCAACGTCCTGACTTTC; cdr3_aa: CASSSRDSYYSGANVLTF
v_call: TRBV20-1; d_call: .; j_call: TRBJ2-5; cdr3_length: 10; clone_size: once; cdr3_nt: TGCAGTGCAGTGACAGGAAGCCAGTACTTC; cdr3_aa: CSAVTGSQYF
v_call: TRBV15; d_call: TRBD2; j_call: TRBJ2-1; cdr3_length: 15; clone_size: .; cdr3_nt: TGTGCCACCAGCAGAGATCCTAGCGGGGACAATGAGCAGTTCTTC; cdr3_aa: CATSRDPSGDNEQFF
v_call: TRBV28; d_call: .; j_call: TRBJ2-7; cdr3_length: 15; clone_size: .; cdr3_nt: TGTGCCAGCAGTTTATCCCAAGCGGGCTCCTACGAGCAGTACTTC; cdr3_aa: CASSLSQAGSYEQYF
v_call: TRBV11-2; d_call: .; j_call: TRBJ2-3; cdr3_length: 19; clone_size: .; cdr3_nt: TGTGCCAGCAGCGCTCTTCGCCGGGATCAACTCCTCAAGGTGGATACGCAGTATTTT; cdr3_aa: CASSALRRDQLLKVDTQYF
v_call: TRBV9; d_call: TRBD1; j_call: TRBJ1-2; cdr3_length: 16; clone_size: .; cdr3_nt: TGTGCCAGCAGCGTAGGGACAGGGGCCGCTAACTATGGCTACACCTTC; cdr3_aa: CASSVGTGAANYGYTF
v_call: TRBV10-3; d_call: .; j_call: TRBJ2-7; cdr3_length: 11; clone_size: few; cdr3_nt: TGTGCCATCGGGGGCGAGGGCGAGCAGTACTTC; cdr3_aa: CAIGGEGEQYF
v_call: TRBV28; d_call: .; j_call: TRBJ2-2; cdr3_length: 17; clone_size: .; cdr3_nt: TGTGCCAGCAGTTTGGTGGTGGGCAGGGGGAACACCGGGGAGCTGTTTTTT; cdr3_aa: CASSLVVGRGNTGELFF
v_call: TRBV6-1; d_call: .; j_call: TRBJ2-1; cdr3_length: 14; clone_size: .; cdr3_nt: TGTGCCAGCAGTGAATCCAGGGGCTACAATGAGCAGTTCTTC; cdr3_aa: CASSESRGYNEQFF
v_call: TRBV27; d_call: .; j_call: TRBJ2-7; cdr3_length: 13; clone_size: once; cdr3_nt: TGTGCCAGCAGCCTTGGGACTTCCTACGAGCAGTACTTC; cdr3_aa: CASSLGTSYEQYF